This T cell receptor beta chain was recorded in a study of CD8+CD57+ T cells in acquired aplastic anemia. TCR beta VDJ and CDR3 profiles were obtained from a genomic DNA template. TCRdb analysed the reads with MiXCR anew, one entry per CDR3 protein. The table shows 400,000 to 600,000 distinct CDR3 sequences, with about a third occurring only once. A word on this clonotype: At one boundary the junction diverges from the germline segment, which might be a read error.

Before being chosen for sequencing, patients had shown CD8+CD57+ cell expansion by flow cytometry. This receptor was obtained from a human donor with aplastic anemia. The sequencing input was sorted CD4+, CD8+, or CD8+CD57+ T cells (not recorded which) from PBMCs.

In nucleotides, the CDR3 is TGCAGTGCTTCGATCGGCCTGGGATCCTACGAGCAGTGCTTC. Translation gives CSASIGLGSYEQCF. The chain employs TRBV20-1 and TRBJ2-7; D unresolved. The V gene's germline CDR1 is DFQATT and CDR2 SNEGSKA (reference sequence). This CDR3 has 14 residues.